The clone carrying this T cell receptor (beta chain) was seen only once. Sequenced by immunoSEQ multiplex PCR; TCRdb stores in-frame clones only, minus some. In the table there are about 2 million clones, roughly 94% of which are singletons. As defined, naive CD8 cells were CD45RO-negative and positively selected for CCR7, with terminally differentiated effector memory CD45RA+ cells excluded. These data are taken from a study of shared clonotypes between healthy human individuals. The CDR3 runs to 16 residues. Trimming at V came to 0 bases and at J to 8 bases, leaving 6 bases not matched to a gene. Looked up from germline, CDR1 is LGHNA and CDR2 is YSLEER.

This sequence was found in a man in his late teens or twenties in good health. Sequenced material: naive CD8+ T cells sorted from blood. This chain connects TRBV4-3 to TRBJ2-2; TRBD2 matches at 10 bases. The chain's CDR3 is CASSQEPSGRAGELFF. As DNA, the CDR3 is TGCGCCAGCAGCCAAGAACCCAGCGGGAGGGCTGGGGAGCTGTTTTTT.